The 30 T cell receptor beta chains reported below all come from one sample, sequenced in a study of T cells in Graves' hyperthyroidism and ophthalmopathy (dated by TCRdb to about 2019). The library relied on multiplex PCR. Instrument on record: Illumina HiSeq 2000. The TCR beta CDR3 regions were amplified from the RNA transcripts. For the first round of RT-PCR on the TCR CDR3, the HTBI primer set was used together with the Qiagen OneStep RT-PCR kit. TCRdb ran its own pipeline on the public reads, namely fastp trimming at Q25 and MiXCR clone calling, and kept in-frame beta chains. Entries that share a CDR3 protein sequence are merged under the most common genes and DNA. The sample contains 200,000 to 250,000 distinct CDR3 sequences, 16% of them found a single time. Around 30% of the sample comes from the top ten. The sequenced sample consisted of blood. The receptors were sampled from a woman aged 18-30 years with Graves' ophthalmopathy.

The rearrangement links TRBV20-1 to TRBJ2-1, with 10 bases aligning to TRBD2. In germline, CDR1 is DFQATT, CDR2 SNEGSKA (reference sequence). The CDR3 has 14 amino acids. V gave up 1 base and J gave up 9 bases; unmatched junction bases: 6. The CDR3 DNA follows: TGCAGTGCTAGAGTTAGCGGGAGGCTAGGTGAGCAGTTCTTC. Translation: CSARVSGRLGEQFF.

This clonotype was observed many times. The chain joins TRBV24-1 to TRBJ1-2; 7 bases are shared with TRBD1. The CDR3 is 16 residues long. Germline CDR1 is KGHDR and CDR2 is SFDVKD. V lost 3 bases to trimming and J lost 6 bases; unmatched junction nucleotides: 12. The CDR3 nucleotides read TGTGCCACCAGTGATACGAGGGCCTCCGGGACAGATGGCTACACCTTC. Translation: CATSDTRASGTDGYTF.

In this sample, this clonotype turned up many times. V usage is TRBV29-1 and J usage is TRBJ2-3, with D possibly matching TRBD2 (6 bases). This CDR3 contains 15 residues. The ends were cut back, 1 base at V and 2 bases at J, with 13 bases in the middle. The germline CDR1 and CDR2 sequences are SQVTM and ANQGSEA. The CDR3 region has the DNA TGCAGCGTTGAAGCCACTAGCAGACCCACAGATACGCAGTATTTT. Residues: CSVEATSRPTDTQYF.

This clonotype turned up a few times. The V call is TRBV5-6, the J call TRBJ2-6; D unresolved. V was pared by 2 bases and J by 0 bases, with 15 bases between. The CDR3 has 18 amino acids. Germline CDR1 and CDR2: SGHDT and YYEEEE. The CDR3 region has the DNA TGTGCCAGCAGCTTACGTCATCCTCCCCTCTCTGGGGCCAACGTCCTGACTTTC. It is translated as CASSLRHPPLSGANVLTF.

The V and J genes are TRBV20-1 and TRBJ2-4; a weak D match, TRBD1 (6 bases). V lost 5 bases to trimming and J lost 9 bases, with 11 bases between them. Germline CDR1 reads DFQATT; CDR2 reads SNEGSKA (reference sequence). This CDR3 spans 11 amino acids. In DNA form, the CDR3 reads TGCAGTGCTCCAGGGGAAAGCATTCAGTACTTC. It encodes CSAPGESIQYF.

This clonotype occurred many times. The rearrangement uses TRBV30 and TRBJ2-7; no firm D call. This CDR3 spans 13 amino acids. The V gene lost 3 bases and the J gene lost 1 base, with 10 bases spanning the gap. Germline V gene data show CDR1 as GTSNPN and CDR2 as SVGIG (reference sequence). CDR3: CAWSLGGSYEQYF. The CDR3 nucleotides read TGTGCCTGGAGCTTGGGCGGTTCCTACGAGCAGTACTTC. Using reference TRBV30 and TRBJ2-7 for the parts outside the CDR3, the full variable domain is SQTIHQWPATLVQPVGSPLSLECTVEGTSNPNLYWYRQAAGRGLQLLFYSVGIGQISSEVPQNLSASRPQDRQFILSSKKLLLSDSGFYLCAWSLGGSYEQYFGPGTRLTVT.

The sample holds many counts of this clonotype. The chain recombines TRBV28 with TRBJ1-5, with 8 bases identical to TRBD1. The CDR3 spans 15 residues. Looked up from germline, CDR1 is MDHEN and CDR2 is SYDVKM. Trimming cost V 2 bases and J 7 bases; bases outside gene matches: 7. The CDR3 protein is CASSLRQGYGQPQHF. Written as DNA, the CDR3 is TGTGCCAGCAGTTTAAGACAGGGGTATGGCCAGCCCCAGCATTTT.

To note about this clonotype: Just one base apart from a much larger clone, this may be a read error. V is TRBV6-1 and J is TRBJ2-3; 9 positions match TRBD2. Germline V lookup: CDR1 MNHNS, CDR2 SASEGT. The CDR3 has 17 residues. The CDR3 here is CASSRKRTSVSTATQYF. CDR3 DNA: TGTGCCAGCAGTCGTAAAAGGACTAGCGTTAGCACAGCTACGCAGTATTTT.

This clonotype was observed many times. The CDR3 coding sequence is TGCGCCAGCAGCCAAGTTTCAGGTATCAACGAGCAGTACTTC. Protein product: CASSQVSGINEQYF. This chain joins TRBV4-1 and TRBJ2-7; no clear D gene. Germline CDR1 MGHRA, CDR2 YSYEKL. The CDR3 covers 14 residues. Trimming stripped 1 base from V and 5 bases from J, with 12 bases between.

The chain carries TRBV28 and TRBJ2-3, with TRBD2 matching 9 bases. The CDR3 covers 18 residues. The ends lost 7 bases at V and 4 bases at J; junction bases unmatched: 18. From germline, CDR1 is MDHEN and CDR2 SYDVKM. CDR3 sequence (DNA): TGTGCCAGCAACCCAACGGTGAGGACTAGCGTTTTTGCAGATACGCAGTATTTT. This codes for CASNPTVRTSVFADTQYF.

This clonotype was recorded many times. The gene calls are TRBV7-2 and TRBJ1-2; 9 bases match TRBD1. There are 15 residues in the CDR3. J gave up 7 bases and V 5 bases, and 11 bases lay outside the gene matches. Germline V gene data show CDR1 as SGHTA and CDR2 as FQGNSA. The CDR3 is CASSPWTGVMPGYTF. The CDR3 coding sequence is TGTGCCAGCAGCCCATGGACAGGGGTTATGCCTGGCTACACCTTC.

The J gene is TRBJ1-1, the V gene TRBV27; a possible D gene is TRBD1 (6 bases). V shed 7 bases and J shed 4 bases, with 25 bases lying between them. Germline-derived CDR1 and CDR2 are MNHEY and SMNVEV (reference sequence). The CDR3 covers 17 residues. The CDR3 DNA follows: TGTGCCAGCACCCCTAGGGGGGGGGGCGGACGAGGCACTGAAGCTTTCTTT. It is translated as CASTPRGGGGRGTEAFF.

CDR3 in DNA: TGTGCCAGCAGTTACTCCACCGGGACTAGCGGGGGGGACGAGCAGTACTTC. The encoded protein is CASSYSTGTSGGDEQYF. This chain connects TRBV6-5 to TRBJ2-7; 16 positions agree with TRBD2. The CDR3 runs 17 residues. Germline V gene lookup returns CDR1 MNHEY and CDR2 SVGAGI. Trimming took 0 bases from V and 5 from J; bases not matched to a gene: 4.

This clonotype was picked up many times. The chain recombines TRBV6-6 with TRBJ2-5; a weak D match, TRBD1 (6 bases). Trimming removed 0 bases at V and 5 bases at J, with 19 bases between. The germline V gene has CDR1 MNHNY and CDR2 SVGAGI (reference sequence). The CDR3 extends over 17 amino acids. In nucleotides, the CDR3 is TGTGCCAGCAGTTACTCGGGAACCGGGACAACGGGGGAGACCCAGTACTTC. It is translated as CASSYSGTGTTGETQYF.

This clonotype was recorded a few times. V and J are TRBV19 and TRBJ2-6; the match to TRBD2 covers 12 bases. This CDR3 is 19 amino acids long. Trimming took 5 bases from V and 2 from J; bases not matched to a gene: 10. The V gene's germline CDR1 is LNHDA and CDR2 SQIVND (reference sequence). The CDR3 loop is CASSLDIGLAGTGANVLTF. CDR3 nucleotides: TGTGCCAGTAGTTTGGACATCGGACTAGCGGGGACTGGGGCCAACGTCCTGACTTTC.

At least ten counts were recorded for this clonotype. V and J are TRBV20-1 and TRBJ2-1, with D tentatively TRBD1 or TRBD2 (5 bases each). Germline CDR1 is DFQATT and CDR2 is SNEGSKA (reference sequence). The CDR3 has 13 residues. The V end was cut by 6 bases, the J end by 0 bases, with 9 bases between. This CDR3 is CSAPGASYNEQFF. The CDR3 DNA follows: TGCAGTGCCCCCGGGGCCTCCTACAATGAGCAGTTCTTC.

This clonotype has a count of ten or more. The gene calls are TRBV14 and TRBJ2-7, with D maybe TRBD1 (6 bases). Looked up from germline, CDR1 is SGHDN and CDR2 is FVKESK. V dropped 0 bases and J dropped 6 bases, with 9 bases sitting between them. This CDR3 is built from 13 residues. DNA for the CDR3: TGTGCCAGCAGCCAAGATTGGGGGCTCGAGCAGTACTTC. Protein sequence: CASSQDWGLEQYF.

This clonotype was found many times. This sequence joins TRBV6-1 and TRBJ1-2; possible D gene TRBD1, 6 bases. The germline V and J ends were trimmed by 3 bases and 5 bases, with 13 bases remaining between them. The V gene's germline CDR1 is MNHNS and CDR2 SASEGT. The CDR3 loop spans 14 amino acids. CDR3 region: CASSDGQPVYGYTF. DNA for the CDR3: TGTGCCAGCAGTGATGGACAGCCAGTTTATGGCTACACCTTC.

This clonotype was counted a few times. A much larger clone lies one base from this, so it may be a read error. CDR3 DNA: TGTGCCAGTAGTCTACGACGGGACCCGCGCAATCAGCCCCAGCATTTT. This translates into CASSLRRDPRNQPQHF. The chain is built from TRBV19 and TRBJ1-5; a weak D match, TRBD1 (5 bases). Germline assignment: CDR1 LNHDA and CDR2 SQIVND (reference sequence). The CDR3 runs to 16 residues. Trimming cost V 5 bases and J 2 bases, with 16 bases left between them.

Ten or more counts support this clonotype. The CDR3 is CASSYSMRRDVGTGELFF. The CDR3 DNA follows: TGTGCCAGCAGTTACTCTATGCGTCGAGATGTGGGCACCGGGGAGCTGTTTTTT. The rearrangement joins TRBV6-5 to TRBJ2-2; D gene uncertain. Trimming took 0 bases from V and 4 from J, leaving 18 bases between them. The CDR3 length is 18 residues. Looked up from germline, CDR1 is MNHEY and CDR2 is SVGAGI.

This clonotype showed up many times. The chain recombines TRBV6-1 with TRBJ2-2, with 8 nucleotides matching TRBD2. CDR3 length: 14 amino acids. V was clipped by 7 bases and J by 6 bases; unmatched bases: 7. Germline V CDR1 and CDR2: MNHNS, SASEGT. CDR3 coding DNA: TGTGCCAGCACCCTAGCGGGCGTTCCCGGGGAGCTGTTTTTT. It codes for CASTLAGVPGELFF.

At least ten counts were recorded for this clonotype. This chain uses TRBV6-1 with TRBJ1-2; tentative D call: TRBD1 (6 bases). This CDR3 spans 13 amino acids. The germline CDR1 and CDR2 sequences are MNHNS and SASEGT. V was trimmed by 2 bases and J by 7 bases, leaving 11 bases between them. CDR3: CASSEYRAAGYTF. The CDR3, as DNA: TGTGCCAGCAGTGAATACAGGGCCGCTGGCTACACCTTC.

This clonotype was picked up many times. The chain links TRBV28 to TRBJ2-5; no clear D gene. Trimming took 8 bases from V and 6 from J, leaving 22 bases between them. Looked up from germline, CDR1 is MDHEN and CDR2 is SYDVKM. There are 15 residues in the CDR3. CDR3 loop: CASAPRVNKGKTQYF. The CDR3, as DNA: TGTGCCAGCGCCCCAAGGGTTAATAAAGGGAAGACCCAGTACTTC.

This chain connects TRBV20-1 to TRBJ1-5; tentatively, D is TRBD1 (6 bases). Germline CDR1 and CDR2: DFQATT and SNEGSKA (reference sequence). The V and J ends lost 3 bases and 0 bases respectively, with 9 bases between them. The CDR3 sequence is 14 residues long. The CDR3 DNA is TGCAGTGCTAGGACAGGCGATAGCAATCAGCCCCAGCATTTT. As protein: CSARTGDSNQPQHF.

The V gene is TRBV7-3, the J gene TRBJ2-2; D tentatively fits TRBD1 or TRBD2 (6 bases each). CDR1 and CDR2 (germline): SGHTA, FQGTGA. The germline V and J ends were trimmed by 2 bases and 3 bases, with 13 bases remaining between them. The CDR3 covers 16 residues. The CDR3 loop reads CASSLDGGAYTGELFF. The CDR3 coding sequence is TGTGCCAGCAGCTTAGACGGGGGCGCGTACACCGGGGAGCTGTTTTTT.

The chain links TRBV4-3 to TRBJ2-3, with 7 bases that match TRBD2. This CDR3 has 16 residues. J lost 2 bases, V lost 4 bases, and 9 bases had no gene match. Germline values: CDR1 LGHNA, CDR2 YSLEER. The CDR3 here is CASSRILAVNTDTQYF. CDR3 bases: TGCGCCAGCAGCCGCATCCTAGCGGTAAACACAGATACGCAGTATTTT.

Worth noting for this clonotype: Possible read error: a much larger clone is one base away. The rearrangement links TRBV7-9 to TRBJ1-2, with a tentative D call TRBD1 (6 bases). The V gene's germline CDR1 is SEHNR and CDR2 FQNEAQ (reference sequence). The CDR3 runs to 17 residues. Trimming took off 6 bases at V and 1 base at J, with 21 bases between the two ends. The CDR3 region is CASSIPTGAHDNYGYTF. CDR3 nucleotides: TGTGCCAGCAGTATCCCGACAGGAGCCCATGATAACTATGGCTACACCTTC.

For this clonotype: Just one base apart from a much larger clone, this may be a read error. This rearrangement joins TRBV13 to TRBJ1-4; D perhaps matches TRBD1 (6 bases). CDR1 PRHDT and CDR2 FYEKMQ come from the germline V gene (reference sequence). The CDR3 runs 18 residues. CDR3 in DNA: TGTGCCAGCAGCTTAGGACTTGGGACAATTGCAACTAATGAAAAACTGCTTTTT. Its protein is CASSLGLGTIATNEKLLF.

This clonotype was recorded at least ten times. This chain joins TRBV9 and TRBJ2-3, with D possibly TRBD2 on 5 matching bases. The CDR3 is 13 amino acids. V lost 0 bases to trimming and J lost 4 bases, with 6 bases between them. The germline V gene encodes CDR1 SGDLS and CDR2 YYNGEE. The CDR3 loop reads CASSVGSADTQYF. In DNA form, the CDR3 reads TGTGCCAGCAGCGTAGGTAGCGCAGATACGCAGTATTTT.

The V call is TRBV12-5, the J call TRBJ2-6, with TRBD1 identical over 8 bases. The ends lost 0 bases at V and 4 bases at J; junction bases unmatched: 8. CDR1 and CDR2 (germline): LGHNT, FRNRAP. The CDR3 totals 18 residues. The CDR3: CASGLVRTGYLGANVLTF. The CDR3 DNA is TGTGCTAGTGGTTTGGTTCGGACAGGGTACTTGGGGGCCAACGTCCTGACTTTC.